The clone carrying this T cell receptor (beta chain) came up once. These data are taken from a study of blood T cell repertoires in COVID-19. Study at large: Samples of COVID-19 (acute and convalescent) were obtained from the United States, Italy and Spain. Sources were T cells, B-cell-depleted T cells, or PBMCs; the material itself was cDNA or gDNA.

The participants were between about 18 and 90 years old and came from fewer than 25 US areas. A COVID-19 case was met by exposed participants within 2 weeks before study entry. Measured with immunoSEQ multiplex PCR; TCRdb has only the in-frame clones, and not every one. Of around 140,000 clones in the sample, around 90% were seen once. Germline CDR1 and CDR2: SNHLY and FYNNEI. V dropped 4 bases and J dropped 1 base, with 4 bases sitting between them. This CDR3 has 13 residues. The sequenced sample was PBMCs or T cells enriched from blood (not recorded which). The origin of this receptor is a woman aged 40 to 50 who had been exposed to COVID-19. This chain links TRBV2 with TRBJ2-2; D gene unclear. CDR3 bases: TGTGCCAGCAGTGGACAGAACACCGGGGAGCTGTTTTTT. Residues: CASSGQNTGELFF.